This T cell receptor (beta chain) was obtained from a study of sequential checkpoint blockade in melanoma. Study summary: Randomization was 1:1 between first-line nivolumab→ipilimumab and ipilimumab→nivolumab. Maintenance nivolumab came after either treatment sequence.

V shed 3 bases, J shed 4 bases, and the junction held 4 bases outside the gene matches. Germline loops: CDR1 SGHAT, CDR2 FQNNGV. This CDR3 spans 14 amino acids. Assay: immunoSEQ multiplex PCR; the TCRdb copy retains only in-frame clones and omits some. The sample carries 9,500 to 13,000 clones, around 69% recorded once. Treatment described: randomized to nivolumab then ipilimumab (arm A) or the reverse (arm B). No patient had prior DNA-damaging chemotherapy. Live CD3+CD8+ CD19− CD56− cells were sorted from PBMCs. The sequence derives from a human donor with melanoma. The sequenced sample was CD8+ T cells sorted from blood (inferred from file names), obtained from a patient given nivolumab and ipilimumab in sequence. This rearrangement joins TRBV11-2 to TRBJ2-7; 9 nucleotides match TRBD1. The CDR3 region is CASSFWDRVYEQYF. In DNA, the CDR3 is TGTGCCAGCAGCTTCTGGGACAGGGTGTACGAGCAGTACTTC.